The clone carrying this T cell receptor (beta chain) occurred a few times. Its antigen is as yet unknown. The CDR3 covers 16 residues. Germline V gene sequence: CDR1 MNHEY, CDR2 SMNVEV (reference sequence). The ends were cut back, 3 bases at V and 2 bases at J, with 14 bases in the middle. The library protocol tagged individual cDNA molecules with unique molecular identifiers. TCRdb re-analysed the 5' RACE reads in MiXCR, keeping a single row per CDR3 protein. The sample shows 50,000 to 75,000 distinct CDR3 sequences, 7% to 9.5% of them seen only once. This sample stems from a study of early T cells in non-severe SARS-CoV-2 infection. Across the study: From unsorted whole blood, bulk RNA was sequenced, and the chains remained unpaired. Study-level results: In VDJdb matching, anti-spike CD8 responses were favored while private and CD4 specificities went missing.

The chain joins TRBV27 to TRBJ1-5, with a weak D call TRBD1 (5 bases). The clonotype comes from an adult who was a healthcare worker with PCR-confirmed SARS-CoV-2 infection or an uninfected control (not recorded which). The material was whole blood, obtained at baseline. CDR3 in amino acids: CASSFSGGLGNQPQHF. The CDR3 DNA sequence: TGTGCCAGCAGTTTTAGTGGGGGATTGGGCAATCAGCCCCAGCATTTT.